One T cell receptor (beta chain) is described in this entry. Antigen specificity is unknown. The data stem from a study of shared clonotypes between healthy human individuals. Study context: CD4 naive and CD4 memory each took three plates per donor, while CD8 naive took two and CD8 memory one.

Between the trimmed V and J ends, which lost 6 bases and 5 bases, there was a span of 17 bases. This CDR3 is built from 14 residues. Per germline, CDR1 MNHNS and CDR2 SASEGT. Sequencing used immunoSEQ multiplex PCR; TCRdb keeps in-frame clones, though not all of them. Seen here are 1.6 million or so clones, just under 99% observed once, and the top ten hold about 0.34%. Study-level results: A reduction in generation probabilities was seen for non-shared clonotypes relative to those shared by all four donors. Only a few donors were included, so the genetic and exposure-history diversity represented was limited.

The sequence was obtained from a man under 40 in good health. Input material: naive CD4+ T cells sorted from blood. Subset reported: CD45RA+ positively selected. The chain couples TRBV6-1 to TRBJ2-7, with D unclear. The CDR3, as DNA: TGTGCCAGCAGCGCTCCTCGGTTTTCACACGAGCAGTACTTC. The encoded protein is CASSAPRFSHEQYF.